A selection of T cell receptor beta chains follows, all from one sample in a study of T cell responses to AZD1222 COVID-19 vaccine. The repertoire was sequenced with immunoSEQ multiplex PCR; TCRdb's copy has only in-frame clones and lacks some. This sample has tens of thousands of clones, with 91% found just once. Sequenced here: peripheral blood, sampled 28 days after the second AZD1222 dose. The receptors were sampled from an adult who received the AZD1222 COVID-19 vaccine. Both conserved end residues are part of each CDR3. Only some rows state a clone size, as once, few, many or a class for expanded clones.

abundance: NA; v_gene: TRBV5-1; j_gene: TRBJ2-1; len: 14; CDR3aa: CASSSLAGGNEQFF
abundance: once; v_gene: TRBV5-4; j_gene: TRBJ1-4; len: 14; CDR3aa: CASSFQDRAGKLFF
abundance: few; v_gene: TRBV6-4; j_gene: TRBJ2-3; len: 13; CDR3aa: CASSASGTDTQYF
abundance: NA; v_gene: TRBV30; j_gene: TRBJ2-4; len: 17; CDR3aa: CAWSVWGDLGAKNIQYF
abundance: NA; v_gene: TRBV19; j_gene: TRBJ2-6; len: 14; CDR3aa: CASSIMSGANVLTF
abundance: NA; v_gene: TRBV1; j_gene: TRBJ2-2; len: 13; CDR3aa: CTSVRGRTGELFF
abundance: NA; v_gene: TRBV14; j_gene: TRBJ2-5; len: 14; CDR3aa: CASSQYRGQETQYF
abundance: NA; v_gene: TRBV7-2; j_gene: TRBJ2-7; len: 15; CDR3aa: CASSFLAGEGYEQYF
abundance: NA; v_gene: TRBV14; j_gene: TRBJ2-5; len: 14; CDR3aa: CASSRANPGETQYF
abundance: NA; v_gene: TRBV28; j_gene: TRBJ2-2; len: 12; CDR3aa: CASSLRVGELFF
abundance: once; v_gene: TRBV2; j_gene: TRBJ2-7; len: 15; CDR3aa: CASRETTSGSYEQYF
abundance: NA; v_gene: TRBV28; j_gene: TRBJ1-2; len: 13; CDR3aa: CASRQGTGEGYTF
abundance: once; v_gene: TRBV19; j_gene: TRBJ1-2; len: 15; CDR3aa: CASARFPGQGYGYTF
abundance: once; v_gene: TRBV10-3; j_gene: TRBJ2-3; len: 13; CDR3aa: CAITGGLTDTQYF
abundance: NA; v_gene: TRBV2; j_gene: TRBJ1-5; len: 13; CDR3aa: CASSEREGQPQHF
abundance: NA; v_gene: TRBV6-5; j_gene: TRBJ2-2; len: 14; CDR3aa: CASKKTLGTGELFF
abundance: NA; v_gene: TRBV19; j_gene: TRBJ2-1; len: 13; CDR3aa: CASSVGGDNEQFF
abundance: NA; v_gene: TRBV19; j_gene: TRBJ2-1; len: 16; CDR3aa: CASGPQGASRYNEQFF
abundance: NA; v_gene: TRBV7-8; j_gene: TRBJ1-1; len: 13; CDR3aa: CASTRYRETEAFF
abundance: NA; v_gene: TRBV27; j_gene: TRBJ2-4; len: 13; CDR3aa: CASSSDRINIQYF
abundance: NA; v_gene: TRBV5-1; j_gene: TRBJ2-3; len: 19; CDR3aa: CASSLAIGGGSSSTDTQYF
abundance: NA; v_gene: TRBV27; j_gene: TRBJ2-7; len: 16; CDR3aa: CASSLSGTSGRDEQYF
abundance: NA; v_gene: TRBV11-2; j_gene: TRBJ2-7; len: 15; CDR3aa: CASRVAEIPSYEQYF
abundance: few; v_gene: TRBV20-1; j_gene: TRBJ2-1; len: 16; CDR3aa: CSASSGSSGRANEQFF
abundance: NA; v_gene: TRBV7-3; j_gene: TRBJ2-1; len: 14; CDR3aa: CASSNSGRLGEQFF
abundance: NA; v_gene: TRBV15; j_gene: TRBJ1-3; len: 17; CDR3aa: CATSRGGQGSSGNTIYF
abundance: NA; v_gene: TRBV24-1; j_gene: TRBJ2-2; len: 14; CDR3aa: CATLGETSGGELFF
abundance: NA; v_gene: TRBV28; j_gene: TRBJ1-4; len: 13; CDR3aa: CASSPGKWEKLFF
abundance: NA; v_gene: TRBV5-4; j_gene: TRBJ2-7; len: 15; CDR3aa: CASSPEPITGSEQYF
abundance: NA; v_gene: TRBV12-3/TRBV12-4; j_gene: TRBJ2-1; len: 13; CDR3aa: CASSPIGGYEQFF
abundance: NA; v_gene: TRBV3-1/TRBV3-2; j_gene: TRBJ2-1; len: 18; CDR3aa: CASSQDTSGLSAYNEQFF
abundance: NA; v_gene: TRBV5-8; j_gene: TRBJ2-7; len: 15; CDR3aa: CASSFRGQISYEQYF
abundance: NA; v_gene: TRBV5-6; j_gene: TRBJ1-5; len: 15; CDR3aa: CASSSDRGANQPQHF
abundance: NA; v_gene: TRBV15; j_gene: TRBJ2-1; len: 17; CDR3aa: CATSSPRGREGANEQFF
abundance: NA; v_gene: TRBV28; j_gene: TRBJ1-5; len: 12; CDR3aa: CASSDSNQPQHF
abundance: NA; v_gene: TRBV20-1; j_gene: TRBJ2-7; len: 11; CDR3aa: CSARGGYEQYF
abundance: NA; v_gene: TRBV2; j_gene: TRBJ1-2; len: 13; CDR3aa: CASTPGGAGGYTF
abundance: NA; v_gene: TRBV30; j_gene: TRBJ2-5; len: 12; CDR3aa: CAWSAPSETQYF
abundance: NA; v_gene: TRBV6-1; j_gene: TRBJ1-1; len: 14; CDR3aa: CASSERRVGTEAFF
abundance: once; v_gene: TRBV3-1/TRBV3-2; j_gene: TRBJ2-3; len: 11; CDR3aa: CASSRLDTQYF
abundance: NA; v_gene: TRBV14; j_gene: TRBJ1-1; len: 13; CDR3aa: CASSFGRNTEAFF
abundance: NA; v_gene: TRBV28; j_gene: TRBJ1-1; len: 17; CDR3aa: CASSPGTGTGRNTEAFF
abundance: NA; v_gene: TRBV10-2; j_gene: TRBJ2-5; len: 13; CDR3aa: CASMTSGRETQYF
abundance: NA; v_gene: TRBV28; j_gene: TRBJ2-1; len: 15; CDR3aa: CASSPGTRLYNEQFF
abundance: NA; v_gene: TRBV12-5; j_gene: TRBJ1-2; len: 14; CDR3aa: CASGLGTGGGSYTF
abundance: NA; v_gene: TRBV27; j_gene: TRBJ2-3; len: 15; CDR3aa: CASSSSSGVTDTQYF
abundance: NA; v_gene: TRBV5-1; j_gene: TRBJ1-1; len: 12; CDR3aa: CASSYGQGEAFF
abundance: NA; v_gene: TRBV28; j_gene: TRBJ1-6; len: 14; CDR3aa: CASSSDRGATPLHF
abundance: NA; v_gene: TRBV3-1/TRBV3-2; j_gene: TRBJ2-5; len: 14; CDR3aa: CASSQSSLGKTQYF
abundance: NA; v_gene: TRBV21-1; j_gene: TRBJ2-1; len: 17; CDR3aa: CASSKERLAGGISEQFF
abundance: NA; v_gene: TRBV7-3; j_gene: TRBJ2-2; len: 14; CDR3aa: CASSSTGNTGELFF
abundance: NA; v_gene: TRBV6-2/TRBV6-3; j_gene: TRBJ1-6; len: 14; CDR3aa: CASSNRDWNSPLHF
abundance: NA; v_gene: TRBV12-3/TRBV12-4; j_gene: TRBJ1-6; len: 12; CDR3aa: CASSFNPGPLHF
abundance: NA; v_gene: TRBV30; j_gene: TRBJ1-4; len: 15; CDR3aa: CAWSVRGRDREKLFF